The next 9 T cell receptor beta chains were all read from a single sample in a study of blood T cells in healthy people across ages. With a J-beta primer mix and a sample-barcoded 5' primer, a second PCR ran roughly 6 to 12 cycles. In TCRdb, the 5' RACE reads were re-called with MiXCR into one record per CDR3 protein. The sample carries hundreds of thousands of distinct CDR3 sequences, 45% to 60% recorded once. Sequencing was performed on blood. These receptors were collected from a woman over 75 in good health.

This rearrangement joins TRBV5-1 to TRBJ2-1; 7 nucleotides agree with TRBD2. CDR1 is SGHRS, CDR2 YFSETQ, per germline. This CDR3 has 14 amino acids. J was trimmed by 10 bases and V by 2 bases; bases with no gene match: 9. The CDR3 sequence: CASSLPNLAAEQFF. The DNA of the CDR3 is TGCGCCAGCAGCTTACCGAATCTAGCGGCCGAGCAGTTCTTC.

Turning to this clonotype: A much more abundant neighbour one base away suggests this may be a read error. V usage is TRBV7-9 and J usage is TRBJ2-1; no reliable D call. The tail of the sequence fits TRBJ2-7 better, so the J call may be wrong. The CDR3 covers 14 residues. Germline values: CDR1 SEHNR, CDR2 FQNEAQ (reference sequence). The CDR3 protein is CASSFSTSYNEQYF. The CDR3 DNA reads TGTGCCAGCAGCTTCAGCACCTCCTACAATGAGCAGTACTTC.

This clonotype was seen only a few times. CDR3 DNA sequence: TGTGCCAGCAGTGATACTAGCGGGATGAGAACAGATACGCAGTATTTT. This sequence encodes CASSDTSGMRTDTQYF. The chain recombines TRBV27 with TRBJ2-3, with 10 bases identical to TRBD2. The V segment lost 5 bases and the J segment 3 bases; nucleotides outside the gene matches: 8. Germline assignment: CDR1 MNHEY and CDR2 SMNVEV (reference sequence). The CDR3 has 16 amino acids.

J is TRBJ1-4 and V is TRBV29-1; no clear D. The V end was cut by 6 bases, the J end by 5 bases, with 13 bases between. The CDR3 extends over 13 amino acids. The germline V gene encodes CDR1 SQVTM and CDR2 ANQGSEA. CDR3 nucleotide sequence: TGCAGCGTAATGGTTTGGGGAAATGAAAAACTGTTTTTT. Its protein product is CSVMVWGNEKLFF.

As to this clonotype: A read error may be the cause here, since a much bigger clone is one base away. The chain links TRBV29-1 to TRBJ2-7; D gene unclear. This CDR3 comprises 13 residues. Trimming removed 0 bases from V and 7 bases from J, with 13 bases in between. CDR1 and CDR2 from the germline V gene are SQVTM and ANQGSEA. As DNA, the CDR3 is TGCAGCGTTGAAGAGGTCACCTACAATGAGCAGTACTTC. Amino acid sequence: CSVEEVTYNEQYF.

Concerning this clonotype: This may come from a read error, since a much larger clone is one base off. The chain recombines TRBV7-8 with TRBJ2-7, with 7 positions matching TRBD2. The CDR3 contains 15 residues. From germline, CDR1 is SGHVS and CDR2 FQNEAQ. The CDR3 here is CARSLARTRIYEQYF. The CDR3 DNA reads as TGTGCCCGCAGCTTAGCCCGGACTAGGATCTACGAGCAGTACTTC.

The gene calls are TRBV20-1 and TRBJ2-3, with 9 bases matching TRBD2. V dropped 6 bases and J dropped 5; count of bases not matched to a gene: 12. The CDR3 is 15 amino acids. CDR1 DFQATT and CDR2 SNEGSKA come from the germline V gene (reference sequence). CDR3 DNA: TGCAGTGCCCCGACTAGAGGCGGGGGGGGAGATACGCAGTATTTT. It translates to CSAPTRGGGGDTQYF.

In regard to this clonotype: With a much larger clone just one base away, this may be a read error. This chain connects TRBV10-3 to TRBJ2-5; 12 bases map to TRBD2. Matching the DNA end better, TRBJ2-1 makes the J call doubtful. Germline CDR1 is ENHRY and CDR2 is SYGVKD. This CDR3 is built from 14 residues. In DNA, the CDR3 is TGTGCCATCAGTGCTAGCGGGAGGGGAGAGACCCAGTTCTTC. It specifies CAISASGRGETQFF.

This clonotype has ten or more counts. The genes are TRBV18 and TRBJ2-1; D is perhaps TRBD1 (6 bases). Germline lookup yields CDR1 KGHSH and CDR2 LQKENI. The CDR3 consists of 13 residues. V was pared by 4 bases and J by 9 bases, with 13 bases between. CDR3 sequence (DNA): TGTGCCAGCTCACTGGGACAATCACCTGAGCAGTTCTTC. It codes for CASSLGQSPEQFF.